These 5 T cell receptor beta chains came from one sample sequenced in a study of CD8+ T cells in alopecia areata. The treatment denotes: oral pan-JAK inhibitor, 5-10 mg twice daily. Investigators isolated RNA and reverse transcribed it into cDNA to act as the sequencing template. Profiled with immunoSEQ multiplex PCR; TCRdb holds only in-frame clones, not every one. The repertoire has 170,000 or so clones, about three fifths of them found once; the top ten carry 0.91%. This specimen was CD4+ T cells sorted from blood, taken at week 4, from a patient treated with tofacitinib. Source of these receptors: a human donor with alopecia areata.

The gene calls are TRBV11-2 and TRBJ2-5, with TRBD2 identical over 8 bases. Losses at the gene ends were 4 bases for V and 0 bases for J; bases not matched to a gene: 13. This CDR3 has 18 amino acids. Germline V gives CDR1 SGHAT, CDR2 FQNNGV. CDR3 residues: CASSSLAHSLADQETQYF. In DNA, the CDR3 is TGTGCCAGCAGCTCTCTCGCCCATTCACTAGCGGACCAAGAGACCCAGTACTTC.

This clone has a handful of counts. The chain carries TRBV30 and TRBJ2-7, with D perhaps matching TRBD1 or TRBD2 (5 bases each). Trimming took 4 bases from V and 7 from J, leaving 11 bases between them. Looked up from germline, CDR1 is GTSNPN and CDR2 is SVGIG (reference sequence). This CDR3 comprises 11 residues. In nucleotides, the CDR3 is TGTGCCTGGACCGGAGAGGGGGAGCAGTACTTC. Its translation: CAWTGEGEQYF.

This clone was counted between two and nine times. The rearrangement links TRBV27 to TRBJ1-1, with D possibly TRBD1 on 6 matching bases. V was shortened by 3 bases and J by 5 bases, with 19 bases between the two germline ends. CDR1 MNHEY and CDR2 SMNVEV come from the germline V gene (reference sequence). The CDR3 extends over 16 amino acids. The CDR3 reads CASSFGAGGGLTEAFF. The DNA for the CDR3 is TGTGCCAGCAGTTTTGGGGCAGGAGGGGGTTTGACTGAAGCTTTCTTT.

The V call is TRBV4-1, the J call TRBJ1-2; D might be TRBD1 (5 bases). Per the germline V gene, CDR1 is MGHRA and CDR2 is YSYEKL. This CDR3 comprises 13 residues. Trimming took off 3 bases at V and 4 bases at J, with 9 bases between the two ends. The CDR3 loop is CASSQTATYGYTF. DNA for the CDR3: TGCGCCAGCAGCCAGACAGCCACCTATGGCTACACCTTC.

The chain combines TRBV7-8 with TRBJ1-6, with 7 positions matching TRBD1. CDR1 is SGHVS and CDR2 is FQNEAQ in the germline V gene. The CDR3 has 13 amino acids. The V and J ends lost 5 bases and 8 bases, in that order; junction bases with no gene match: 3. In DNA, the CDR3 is TGTGCCAGCAGCGACACAGGGGATTCACCCCTCCACTTT. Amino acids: CASSDTGDSPLHF.